This paragraph reports one TCR beta chain. Its target is not known. This specimen comes from a study of cytomegalovirus exposure and HLA in healthy donors. PCR was performed using 60 Vbeta and 13 Jbeta primers. Assay: immunoSEQ multiplex PCR; the TCRdb copy retains only in-frame clones and omits some. This table has 150,000 to 200,000 clones, less than 90% appearing once. Overall study findings and caveats: Most TCRs appeared rarely, but some public TCRs recurred in many donors. Available immune exposure information was restricted to CMV serostatus only.

CDR1 and CDR2 (germline): SGHTA, FQGNSA. The V end was cut by 1 base, the J end by 2 bases, with 8 bases between. The CDR3 spans 14 residues. The TCR comes from a male donor in good health and CMV-seropositive. V gene TRBV7-2 combines with J gene TRBJ1-2, with D uncertain. Sequencing used PBMCs. This chain's CDR3 is CASSLDFLNYGYTF. The CDR3 bases are TGTGCCAGCAGCTTAGACTTTTTAAACTATGGCTACACCTTC.